This TCR beta chain was found in a study of CXCR3-negative and CXCR3-positive naive CD8 T cells. Regarding the study as a whole: Comparably high diversity was seen in both naive subsets, and much lower diversity in memory CD8+ cells. Memory cells diverged, while naive CXCR3-positive and CXCR3-negative cells had similar TRBV-TRBJ usage.

From germline, CDR1 is LNHNV and CDR2 YYDKDF (reference sequence). The CDR3 length is 18 residues. The authors prepared UMI-labeled TRB cDNA libraries by 5' RACE. For each CDR3 protein, TCRdb gives one entry from its re-call of the 5' RACE reads, without DNA. The repertoire table contains under 75,000 distinct CDR3 sequences. Regarding this clonotype: No antigen is known for it.

The receptor was isolated from a human donor in good health. Some clones in this sample may be carry-over from other donors' samples. Material for sequencing was naive CXCR3- CD8+ T cells from blood. The subset was: CD45RO-CCR7+CD27+CD95- naive CD8+ T cells lacking CXCR3 (TNR3-). The genes are TRBV15 and TRBJ2-1; TCRdb outputs TRBD2, but without DNA this stays unchecked. The CDR3 is CATSRDRGLASSYNEQFF.